These 30 T cell receptor beta chains were all obtained from the same sample, sequenced in a study of identifying expanded T cells in peripheral blood. Sequenced by immunoSEQ multiplex PCR; TCRdb stores in-frame clones only, minus some. This sample has tens of thousands of clones, with roughly 88% found just once. Specimen: blood. The receptor set was obtained from a person aged 18 to 70 in good health.

J is TRBJ2-2 and V is TRBV5-1, with 9 bases that match TRBD2. Germline-derived CDR1 and CDR2 are SGHRS and YFSETQ. V shed 4 bases and J 0 bases; nucleotides not matched to a gene: 7. The CDR3 extends over 17 amino acids. As DNA, the CDR3 is TGCGCCAGCAGCGAACCTAGCGGGGCGGCGAACACCGGGGAGCTGTTTTTT. It is translated as CASSEPSGAANTGELFF.

The chain links TRBV15 to TRBJ2-7, with 11 bases fitting TRBD1. V shed 3 bases and J 2 bases; nucleotides not matched to a gene: 0. This CDR3 region has 14 residues. CDR1 and CDR2 (germline): LNHNV, YYDKDF (reference sequence). The CDR3 nucleotides are TGTGCCACCAGCAGGGACAGGGGGCCCTACGAGCAGTACTTC. As protein: CATSRDRGPYEQYF.

This clone has more than one count but fewer than ten. The rearrangement uses TRBV7-9 and TRBJ2-7, with D possibly being TRBD1 (6 bases). The germline V and J ends were trimmed by 7 bases and 5 bases, with 12 bases remaining between them. Germline-derived CDR1 and CDR2 are SEHNR and FQNEAQ (reference sequence). CDR3 size: 12 residues. CDR3 nucleotides: TGTGCCAGCAACACCGACAGGAACGAGCAGTACTTC. This codes for CASNTDRNEQYF. The variable domain in full, completed from reference TRBV7-9 and TRBJ2-7, reads DTGVSQNPRHKITKRGQNVTFRCDPISEHNRLYWYRQTLGQGPEFLTYFQNEAQLEKSRLLSDRFSAERPKGSFSTLEIQRTEQGDSAMYLCASNTDRNEQYFGPGTRLTVT.

This chain uses TRBV7-3 with TRBJ2-2, with D hard to call. Germline V CDR1 and CDR2: SGHTA, FQGTGA. The CDR3 length is 14 residues. V was shortened by 5 bases and J by 4 bases, with 11 bases between the two germline ends. Written as DNA, the CDR3 is TGTGCCAGCAGCGCCTCCCAAGTCACCGGGGAGCTGTTTTTT. It is translated as CASSASQVTGELFF.

The V and J genes are TRBV2 and TRBJ1-1; the D gene is possibly TRBD1 (6 bases). V was shortened by 7 bases and J by 2 bases, with 14 bases between the two germline ends. CDR3 length equals 14 residues. Germline assignment: CDR1 SNHLY and CDR2 FYNNEI. CDR3 in amino acids: CASTKDGGNTEAFF. In DNA, the CDR3 is TGTGCCAGCACCAAGGATGGGGGCAACACTGAAGCTTTCTTT.

The V call is TRBV7-3, the J call TRBJ2-2; either TRBD1 or TRBD2 may supply D (5 bases each). The V end lost 4 bases, the J end lost 4 bases, and 10 bases lay between the germline ends. The CDR3 is 14 amino acids. Germline V gene lookup returns CDR1 SGHTA and CDR2 FQGTGA. CDR3 bases: TGTGCCAGCAGCTCTCAGGGACCCACCGGGGAGCTGTTTTTT. Residues: CASSSQGPTGELFF.

Details on this clone: This sample also contains other DNA sequences that code for the same CDR3. The chain has TRBV6-5 and TRBJ1-5; no firm D call. The germline CDR1 and CDR2 sequences are MNHEY and SVGAGI. Trimming shortened V by 5 bases and J by 2 bases, and 7 bases separated the two germline ends. The CDR3 consists of 13 residues. CDR3 loop: CASSLKGNQPQHF. CDR3 nucleotides: TGTGCCAGCAGTCTAAAGGGCAATCAGCCCCAGCATTTT.

The sample holds one count of this clone. The chain has TRBV27 and TRBJ2-5; D is unresolved. CDR1 is MNHEY and CDR2 is SMNVEV in the germline V gene (reference sequence). This CDR3 has 16 residues. Trimming cost V 2 bases and J 5 bases, with 18 bases left between them. CDR3 protein: CASSLVGSDDWETQYF. The DNA for the CDR3 is TGTGCCAGCAGTTTAGTAGGGTCCGACGATTGGGAGACCCAGTACTTC.

The chain joins TRBV7-7 to TRBJ2-2, with D possibly being TRBD2 (5 bases). The CDR3 is made up of 14 amino acids. Germline V gene sequence: CDR1 SSHAT, CDR2 FNYEAQ (reference sequence). Trimming pared 1 base from V and 4 bases from J, leaving 7 bases between. This CDR3 is CASSLGGATGELFF. The CDR3 DNA is TGTGCCAGCAGCTTAGGGGGAGCCACCGGGGAGCTGTTTTTT. The full variable domain, with the rest looked up from reference TRBV7-7 and TRBJ2-2, is GAGVSQSPRYKVTKRGQDVTLRCDPISSHATLYWYQQALGQGPEFLTYFNYEAQPDKSGLPSDRFSAERPEGSISTLTIQRTEQRDSAMYRCASSLGGATGELFFGEGSRLTVL.

This rearrangement joins TRBV19 to TRBJ2-5; TRBD2 matches at 9 bases. The CDR3 totals 14 residues. Germline V gene lookup returns CDR1 LNHDA and CDR2 SQIVND (reference sequence). The V segment lost 6 bases and the J segment 5 bases; nucleotides outside the gene matches: 7. The CDR3 loop is CASSPAGGFETQYF. As DNA, the CDR3 is TGTGCCAGTAGCCCAGCGGGAGGTTTTGAGACCCAGTACTTC.

CDR3: CSVDSGSGEQYF. The CDR3 DNA is TGCAGCGTTGACAGTGGTTCAGGCGAGCAGTACTTC. The chain carries TRBV29-1 and TRBJ2-7; no clear D gene. The CDR3 has 12 residues. CDR1 SQVTM and CDR2 ANQGSEA come from the germline V gene. Between the trimmed V and J ends, which lost 3 bases and 6 bases, there was a span of 12 bases.

The chain uses TRBV19 and TRBJ2-4; tentatively, D is TRBD1 (5 bases). CDR3 size: 17 residues. CDR1 is LNHDA, CDR2 SQIVND, per germline (reference sequence). Trimming removed 2 bases from V and 0 bases from J, with 14 bases in between. CDR3 nucleotide sequence: TGTGCCAGTAGTATAAAAGGGGCTGGGGTAGCCAAAAACATTCAGTACTTC. Residues: CASSIKGAGVAKNIQYF.

This clone was seen a handful of times. The chain recombines TRBV6-5 with TRBJ2-3; D gene unclear. Germline V CDR1 and CDR2: MNHEY, SVGAGI. V was cut by 2 bases and J by 5 bases, with 2 bases left in between. The CDR3 runs to 11 residues. The CDR3 is CASSYLDTQYF. Here the CDR3 DNA reads TGTGCCAGCAGTTACCTAGATACGCAGTATTTT.

The chain recombines TRBV6-5 with TRBJ1-2, with TRBD1 matching over 9 bases. V lost 0 bases to trimming and J lost 3 bases; unmatched junction nucleotides: 2. Germline V gene lookup returns CDR1 MNHEY and CDR2 SVGAGI. The CDR3 runs to 15 residues. The CDR3 DNA is TGTGCCAGCAGTTACTCTCGGGACAGGGACTATGGCTACACCTTC. Translated, it gives CASSYSRDRDYGYTF.

The V call is TRBV4-1, the J call TRBJ1-2; 9 nucleotides align to TRBD1. Germline CDR1 MGHRA, CDR2 YSYEKL. V shed 4 bases, J shed 6 bases, and the junction held 15 bases outside the gene matches. The CDR3 spans 17 residues. The CDR3 is CASSPHGTGRGFDGYTF. The CDR3 region has the DNA TGCGCCAGCAGCCCGCACGGGACAGGGAGAGGCTTCGATGGCTACACCTTC.

On this clone: The same CDR3 can be traced to other DNA sequences in this sample. The chain combines TRBV7-9 with TRBJ2-7; no reliable D call. This CDR3 is built from 11 residues. Germline CDR1 is SEHNR and CDR2 is FQNEAQ (reference sequence). Trimming stripped 5 bases from V and 3 bases from J, with 5 bases between. The CDR3 spells CASSLYYEQYF. CDR3 in DNA: TGTGCCAGCAGCCTCTACTACGAGCAGTACTTC.

V is TRBV6-5 and J is TRBJ1-1; no reliable D call. The CDR3 covers 13 residues. The V end lost 4 bases, the J end lost 10 bases, and 16 bases lay between the germline ends. The V gene's germline CDR1 is MNHEY and CDR2 SVGAGI. CDR3: CASSSADRMTAFF. CDR3 in DNA: TGTGCCAGCAGTTCTGCCGACCGGATGACAGCTTTCTTT.

This clone was seen once. The chain has TRBV5-5 and TRBJ1-3; TRBD1 matches at 8 bases. CDR3 size: 19 residues. Germline CDR1 and CDR2: SGHKS and YYEKEE (reference sequence). The junction had 15 bases not matched to a gene; V was cut back by 2 bases and J by 2 bases. CDR3 amino acids: CASSFRTGGPIEAGNTIYF. The CDR3 coding sequence is TGTGCCAGCAGCTTCCGAACAGGGGGACCGATTGAGGCTGGAAACACCATATATTTT.

The chain combines TRBV7-2 with TRBJ1-1; D is possibly TRBD1 (5 bases). There are 15 residues in the CDR3. CDR1 and CDR2 from the germline V gene are SGHTA and FQGNSA. V was shortened by 5 bases and J by 1 base, with 14 bases between the two germline ends. DNA of the CDR3: TGTGCCAGCAGCCTATTCCGGGGCCCGAACACTGAAGCTTTCTTT. This sequence encodes CASSLFRGPNTEAFF.

This chain connects TRBV19 to TRBJ2-7, with 8 bases lining up with TRBD1. V lost 4 bases to trimming and J lost 7 bases; unmatched junction nucleotides: 6. Germline-derived CDR1 and CDR2 are LNHDA and SQIVND (reference sequence). The CDR3 runs 13 residues. The CDR3 here is CASSRGTGGEQYF. In nucleotides, the CDR3 is TGTGCCAGTAGTAGGGGGACAGGAGGTGAGCAGTACTTC.

J is TRBJ2-3 and V is TRBV18, with 12 bases matching TRBD2. V trimming: 3 bases; J trimming: 3 bases; junction bases outside the gene matches: 4. The CDR3 consists of 16 residues. Germline V gives CDR1 KGHSH, CDR2 LQKENI. CDR3: CASSPRLAGETDTQYF. The CDR3 nucleotides are TGTGCCAGCTCACCCCGACTAGCGGGAGAAACAGATACGCAGTATTTT.

J is TRBJ2-1 and V is TRBV15, with D perhaps TRBD2 (6 bases). This CDR3 has 14 residues. CDR1 and CDR2 from the germline V gene are LNHNV and YYDKDF (reference sequence). V was clipped by 1 base and J by 7 bases, with 11 bases between them. The chain's CDR3 is CATSRGGVGNEQFF. For the CDR3, the DNA is TGTGCCACCAGCAGAGGGGGGGTCGGGAATGAGCAGTTCTTC.

CDR3 coding DNA: TGTGCCAGCAGTTTATTTAGGGACAGGTTGGATGGCTACACCTTC. This gives the protein CASSLFRDRLDGYTF. This chain uses TRBV27 with TRBJ1-2; TRBD1 matches at 8 bases. This CDR3 has 15 amino acids. Germline loops: CDR1 MNHEY, CDR2 SMNVEV (reference sequence). V lost 1 base to trimming and J lost 6 bases; unmatched junction nucleotides: 7.

This rearrangement joins TRBV6-5 to TRBJ1-3, with 11 positions matching TRBD1. V dropped 4 bases and J dropped 8; count of bases not matched to a gene: 4. The V gene's germline CDR1 is MNHEY and CDR2 SVGAGI. The CDR3 contains 14 residues. The CDR3 nucleotides are TGTGCCAGCAGTTCCGGACAGGGGGCAGACACCATATATTTT. It codes for CASSSGQGADTIYF.

The chain couples TRBV7-7 to TRBJ2-1; D gene ambiguous. The CDR3 length is 15 residues. Per the germline V gene, CDR1 is SSHAT and CDR2 is FNYEAQ (reference sequence). Trimming stripped 4 bases from V and 2 bases from J, with 12 bases between. CDR3 sequence: CASSSSTGPYNEQFF. The CDR3 nucleotides are TGTGCCAGCAGCTCATCTACCGGGCCCTACAATGAGCAGTTCTTC.

The rearrangement links TRBV6-9 to TRBJ1-3, with no clear D. Germline CDR1 is MNHGY and CDR2 is SVAAGI. V lost 8 bases and J 3 bases, leaving 14 bases between the germline ends. The CDR3 runs to 14 residues. CDR3 DNA: TGTGCCAGCCCTAACAGAAGAGGTGGAAACACCATATATTTT. Translation gives CASPNRRGGNTIYF.

The CDR3 region is CASSIGTRDNSPLHF. The DNA of the CDR3 is TGTGCCAGCAGCATCGGGACCAGGGACAATTCACCCCTCCACTTT. The gene calls are TRBV7-3 and TRBJ1-6, with a tentative D call TRBD1 (5 bases). This CDR3 has 15 residues. The germline V and J ends were trimmed by 5 bases and 7 bases, with 15 bases remaining between them. CDR1 is SGHTA and CDR2 is FQGTGA in the germline V gene.

This chain links TRBV19 with TRBJ1-1; D is ambiguous. CDR3 length: 14 amino acids. The V gene lost 6 bases and the J gene lost 3 bases, with 14 bases spanning the gap. CDR1 is LNHDA, CDR2 SQIVND, per germline (reference sequence). CDR3 coding DNA: TGTGCCAGTAGAACTGGGCAAAGGGACACTGAAGCTTTCTTT. It codes for CASRTGQRDTEAFF.

The J gene is TRBJ1-3, the V gene TRBV4-2; no definite D call. Trimming left V 1 base short and J 0 bases short, with 7 bases between. CDR1 and CDR2 (germline): LGHNA, YNFKEQ. The CDR3 consists of 15 residues. This CDR3 is CASSQAWDSGNTIYF. The CDR3 nucleotides are TGTGCCAGCAGCCAAGCCTGGGACTCTGGAAACACCATATATTTT.

A single count supports this clone. The J gene is TRBJ2-3, the V gene TRBV2; TRBD2 is a possible D gene (5 bases). Germline V gene sequence: CDR1 SNHLY, CDR2 FYNNEI. This CDR3 spans 13 amino acids. Trimming left V 6 bases short and J 2 bases short, with 9 bases between. The CDR3 region has the DNA TGTGCCAGCAGGAGGGCCTTCACAGATACGCAGTATTTT. Encoded protein: CASRRAFTDTQYF.